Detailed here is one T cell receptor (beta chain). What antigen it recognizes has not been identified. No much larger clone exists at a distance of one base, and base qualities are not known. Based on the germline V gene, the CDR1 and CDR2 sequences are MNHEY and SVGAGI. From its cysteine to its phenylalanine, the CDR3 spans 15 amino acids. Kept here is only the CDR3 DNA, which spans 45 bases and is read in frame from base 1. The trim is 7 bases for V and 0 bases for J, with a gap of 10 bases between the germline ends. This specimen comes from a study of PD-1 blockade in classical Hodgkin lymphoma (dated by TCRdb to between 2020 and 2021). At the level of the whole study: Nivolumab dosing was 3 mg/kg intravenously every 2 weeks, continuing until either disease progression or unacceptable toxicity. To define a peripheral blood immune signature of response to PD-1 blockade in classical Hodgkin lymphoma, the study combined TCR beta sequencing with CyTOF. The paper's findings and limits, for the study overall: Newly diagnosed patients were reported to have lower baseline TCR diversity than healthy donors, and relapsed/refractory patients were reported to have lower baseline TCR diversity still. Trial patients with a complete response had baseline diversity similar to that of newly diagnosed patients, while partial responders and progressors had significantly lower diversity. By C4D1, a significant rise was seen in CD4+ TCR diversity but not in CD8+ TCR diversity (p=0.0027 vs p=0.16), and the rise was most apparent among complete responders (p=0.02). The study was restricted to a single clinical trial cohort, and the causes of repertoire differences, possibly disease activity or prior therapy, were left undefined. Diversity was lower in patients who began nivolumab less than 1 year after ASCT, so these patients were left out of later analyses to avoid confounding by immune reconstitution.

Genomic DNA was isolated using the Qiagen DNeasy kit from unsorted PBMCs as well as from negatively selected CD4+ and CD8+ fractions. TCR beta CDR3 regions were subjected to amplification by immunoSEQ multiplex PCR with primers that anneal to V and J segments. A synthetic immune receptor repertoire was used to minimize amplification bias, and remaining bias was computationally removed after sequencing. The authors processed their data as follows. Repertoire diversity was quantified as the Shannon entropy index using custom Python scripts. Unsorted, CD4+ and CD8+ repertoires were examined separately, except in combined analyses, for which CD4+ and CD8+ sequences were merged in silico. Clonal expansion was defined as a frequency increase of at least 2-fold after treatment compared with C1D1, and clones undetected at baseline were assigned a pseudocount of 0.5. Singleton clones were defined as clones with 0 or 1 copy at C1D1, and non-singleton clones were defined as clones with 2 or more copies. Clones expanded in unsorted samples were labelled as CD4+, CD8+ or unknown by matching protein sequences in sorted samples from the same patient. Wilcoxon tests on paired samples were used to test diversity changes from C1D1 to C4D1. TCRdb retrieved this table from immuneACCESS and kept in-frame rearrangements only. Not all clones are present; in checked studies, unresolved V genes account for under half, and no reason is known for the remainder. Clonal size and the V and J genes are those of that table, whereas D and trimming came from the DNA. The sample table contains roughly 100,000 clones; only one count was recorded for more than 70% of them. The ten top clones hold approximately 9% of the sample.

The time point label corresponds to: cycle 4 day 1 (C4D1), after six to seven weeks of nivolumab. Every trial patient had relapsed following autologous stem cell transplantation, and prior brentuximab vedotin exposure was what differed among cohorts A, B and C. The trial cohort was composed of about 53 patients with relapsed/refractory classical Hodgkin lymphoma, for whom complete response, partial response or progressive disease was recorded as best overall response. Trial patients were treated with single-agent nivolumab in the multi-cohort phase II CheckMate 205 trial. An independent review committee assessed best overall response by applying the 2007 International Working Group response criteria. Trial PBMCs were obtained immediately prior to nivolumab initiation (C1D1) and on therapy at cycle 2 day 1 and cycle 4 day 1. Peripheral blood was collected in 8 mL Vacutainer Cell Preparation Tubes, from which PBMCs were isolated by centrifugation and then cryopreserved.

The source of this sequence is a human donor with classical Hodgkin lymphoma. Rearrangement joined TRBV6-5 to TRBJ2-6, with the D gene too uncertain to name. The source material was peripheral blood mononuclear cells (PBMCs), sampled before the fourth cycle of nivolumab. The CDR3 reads CASTSKSSGANVLTF. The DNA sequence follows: TGTGCCAGCACCTCAAAGAGCTCTGGGGCCAACGTCCTGACTTTC.